The TCR beta chain under discussion was sequenced for a study of blood T cell repertoires in COVID-19. Some clones are missing from TCRdb's copy, which holds only in-frame ones; the method was immunoSEQ multiplex PCR. Of over 300,000 clones detected, 80% to 90% appear once; the ten largest clones hold about 10%. Participants came from about two dozen US areas, aged roughly 18 to 95 years. Recovered status applied to Cohort 3 donors who had two consecutive negative PCRs. It also applied to those with clearance or with symptom resolution. The specimen was PBMCs or T cells enriched from blood (not recorded which). This sequence originates from a woman aged 18-35 years who had recovered from COVID-19.

The CDR3 DNA is TGTGCCAGCAGTTACCCCCAGGTCCCAAACACTGAAGCTTTCTTT. Translating gives CASSYPQVPNTEAFF. This rearrangement joins TRBV6-2 or TRBV6-3 to TRBJ1-1; D is ambiguous. This CDR3 region has 15 residues. V lost 2 bases to trimming and J lost 2 bases, with 12 bases between them. Germline V CDR1 and CDR2: MNHEY, SVGEGT.